This T cell receptor beta chain was captured in a study of blood T cell repertoires in COVID-19. The overall study: COVID-19 samples, acute and convalescent, were from the United States, Italy and Spain. In each case, the material was cDNA or gDNA derived from T cells, B-cell-depleted T cells, or PBMCs.

Original analysis: Amplified reference gene primers provided the basis for estimating nucleated cell counts. Data came from immunoSEQ multiplex PCR; TCRdb stores just in-frame clones and leaves some out. The D gene and trimming were derived from the DNA, and the V and J assignments and clone size from that table. This table holds fewer than 400,000 clones, approximately 86% found once. Trimming took 3 bases from V and 4 from J, leaving 9 bases between them. The CDR3 is 13 residues long. CDR1 is SEHNR, CDR2 FQNEAQ, per germline (reference sequence). The J gene is TRBJ1-2, the V gene TRBV7-9; tentatively, D is TRBD1 (5 bases). The sample consisted of peripheral blood. This clonotype was obtained from a human donor in a cohort sampled during active COVID-19. In nucleotides, the CDR3 is TGTGCCAGCAGCTTCGACGGGGGCTATGGCTACACCTTC. Its protein product is CASSFDGGYGYTF.